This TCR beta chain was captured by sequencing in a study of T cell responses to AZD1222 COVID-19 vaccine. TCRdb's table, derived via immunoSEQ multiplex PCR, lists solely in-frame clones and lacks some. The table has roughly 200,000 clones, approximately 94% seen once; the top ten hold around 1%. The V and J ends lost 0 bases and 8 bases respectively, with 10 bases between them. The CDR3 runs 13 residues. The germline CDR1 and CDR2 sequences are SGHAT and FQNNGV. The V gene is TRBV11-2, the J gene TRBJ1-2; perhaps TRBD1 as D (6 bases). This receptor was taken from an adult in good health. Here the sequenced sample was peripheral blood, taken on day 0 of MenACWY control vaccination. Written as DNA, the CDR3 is TGTGCCAGCAGCTTAGACAGGGGTAGGGGCTACACCTTC. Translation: CASSLDRGRGYTF.